A selection of T cell receptor beta chains follows, all from one sample in a study of T cell changes during pregnancy in multiple sclerosis. Data came from immunoSEQ multiplex PCR; TCRdb stores just in-frame clones and leaves some out. Seen here are about 84,000 clones, approximately 94% observed once, and the top ten hold 2% to 3%. This specimen consisted of peripheral blood, obtained in the third trimester of pregnancy. These receptors originate from a female donor with multiple sclerosis, enrolled in a pregnancy study. Each CDR3 is given with its conserved first and last residue. A D gene is named only where the DNA matches it firmly. Only some rows state a clone size, as once, few, many or a class for expanded clones.

J: TRBJ1-5; size: NA; V: TRBV10-3; D: NA; DNA: TGTGCCATCAGTCCAGGGGTTAGCAATCAGCCCCAGCATTTT; CDR3: CAISPGVSNQPQHF
J: TRBJ2-7; size: NA; V: TRBV18; D: TRBD1; DNA: TGTGCCAGCTCACCCTCGACAGGGTGGCACGAGCAGTACTTC; CDR3: CASSPSTGWHEQYF
J: TRBJ1-2; size: once; V: TRBV19; D: TRBD1; DNA: TGTGCCAGCAACAGGGGAGATGGCTACACCTTC; CDR3: CASNRGDGYTF
J: TRBJ2-2; size: few; V: TRBV7-9; D: NA; DNA: TGTGCCAGCAGCCCCGGCGGAGACACCGGGGAGCTGTTTTTT; CDR3: CASSPGGDTGELFF
J: TRBJ2-7; size: NA; V: TRBV5-1; D: TRBD1; DNA: TGCGCCAGCAGCTCCCGGACAGGGCTCTACGAGCAGTACTTC; CDR3: CASSSRTGLYEQYF
J: TRBJ2-2; size: NA; V: TRBV4-1; D: NA; DNA: TGCGCCAGCAGCCAAGCTACGGGTCTCGGGGAGCTGTTTTTT; CDR3: CASSQATGLGELFF
J: TRBJ2-7; size: NA; V: TRBV11-2; D: TRBD2; DNA: TGTGCCAGCAGCTTACCTAGCGGGGGGATCCCCGAGCAGTACTTC; CDR3: CASSLPSGGIPEQYF
J: TRBJ2-6; size: NA; V: TRBV6-4; D: NA; DNA: TGTGCCAGCAGTGACTCGTGGAGCGACGGGGCCAACGTCCTGACTTTC; CDR3: CASSDSWSDGANVLTF
J: TRBJ1-4; size: NA; V: TRBV11-1; D: NA; DNA: TGTGCCAGCAGCCGGACAGCAACTAATGAAAAACTGTTTTTT; CDR3: CASSRTATNEKLFF
J: TRBJ2-2; size: NA; V: TRBV29-1; D: NA; DNA: TGCAGCACGAAAACAGGGCCTCCGAACACCGGGGAGCTGTTTTTT; CDR3: CSTKTGPPNTGELFF
J: TRBJ2-7; size: NA; V: TRBV18; D: TRBD2; DNA: TGTGCCAGCTCACCCCCGGGACTAGCGGGGGGCACCTACGAGCAGTACTTC; CDR3: CASSPPGLAGGTYEQYF
J: TRBJ1-4; size: NA; V: TRBV29-1; D: NA; DNA: TGCAGCGTTAGGGGAGGGGACTACGAAAAACTGTTTTTT; CDR3: CSVRGGDYEKLFF
J: TRBJ2-3; size: NA; V: TRBV9; D: TRBD2; DNA: TGTGCCAGCAGCGTGACCGGGACTAGCGGGGGGGCCCTAGTCACAGATACGCAGTATTTT; CDR3: CASSVTGTSGGALVTDTQYF